Listed below are T cell receptor beta chains from one sample, sequenced in a study of cytomegalovirus exposure and HLA in healthy donors. The assay was immunoSEQ multiplex PCR, and TCRdb's table has in-frame clones only and misses some. The top ten hold over 1% of the sample, which has about 350,000 clones, around 90% seen once. Sequenced sample: PBMCs. The receptors stem from a woman aged 25 to 45 in good health and CMV-seropositive. The CDR3 runs from the conserved cysteine through the conserved F or W. A D gene is named only where the DNA matches it firmly. Size values are once, few and many counts, or a class for expanded clones, and some rows have none.

d_gene	v_gene	abundance	j_gene	CDR3aa	CDR3nt
NA	TRBV7-8	NA	TRBJ2-5	CASSPILASQQETQYF	TGTGCCAGCAGCCCCATTTTAGCCAGCCAACAAGAGACCCAGTACTTC
NA	TRBV29-1	NA	TRBJ2-3	CSVPLVGDTQYF	TGCAGCGTACCCCTTGTGGGAGATACGCAGTATTTT
NA	TRBV9	NA	TRBJ1-2	CASSGTVYGYTF	TGTGCCAGCAGCGGGACAGTGTATGGCTACACCTTC
NA	TRBV9	NA	TRBJ1-3	CASSGGRTGNTIYF	TGTGCCAGCAGCGGGGGGAGAACTGGAAACACCATATATTTT
NA	TRBV6-4	NA	TRBJ1-2	CASSDSDGDGYTF	TGTGCCAGCAGTGACTCGGACGGGGATGGCTACACCTTC
NA	TRBV27	once	TRBJ2-2	CASTTPGPTLTGELFF	TGTGCCAGCACTACCCCGGGACCCACACTCACCGGGGAGCTGTTTTTT
NA	TRBV7-9	NA	TRBJ1-4	CASSTRVVATNEKLFF	TGTGCCAGCAGCACCCGCGTTGTTGCAACTAATGAAAAACTGTTTTTT
NA	TRBV4-3	NA	TRBJ2-1	CASSQELGNNEQFF	TGCGCCAGCAGCCAAGAACTAGGAAACAATGAGCAGTTCTTC
NA	TRBV6-1	NA	TRBJ2-1	CASRGNRGEGGEQFF	TGTGCCAGCAGGGGTAACAGGGGAGAGGGGGGTGAGCAGTTCTTC
TRBD1	TRBV30	NA	TRBJ1-4	CAMERTGGGKLFF	TGTGCAATGGAAAGGACAGGAGGAGGAAAACTGTTTTTT